These T cell receptor beta chains were read from a single sample in a study of Ad26.COV2.S vaccination and SARS-CoV-2 variants. TCRdb's table, derived via immunoSEQ multiplex PCR, lists solely in-frame clones and lacks some. The table lists about 350,000 clones, roughly 84% of them singletons. The sequenced sample was peripheral blood, obtained in a trial of Ad26.COV2.S vaccine versus placebo. The receptor source for this set is a person aged 18-60 years who received the Ad26.COV2.S COVID-19 vaccine or a placebo. Both conserved end residues are part of each CDR3. A D gene is named only where the DNA matches it firmly. Expanded clones are given a class, and other clones once, few, many or no size at all.

clone_size: -
j_call: TRBJ2-6
d_call: TRBD2
v_call: TRBV19
cdr3_aa: CASSISAGRVISGANVLTF
cdr3_nt: TGTGCCAGTAGTATATCCGCCGGGAGGGTCATCTCTGGGGCCAACGTCCTGACTTTC

clone_size: -
j_call: TRBJ2-5
d_call: -
v_call: TRBV2
cdr3_aa: CASGIQGFRETQYF
cdr3_nt: TGTGCCAGCGGAATACAGGGATTCAGGGAGACCCAGTACTTC

clone_size: -
j_call: TRBJ2-2
d_call: TRBD1
v_call: TRBV7-7
cdr3_aa: CASSRTRDSANRELFF
cdr3_nt: TGTGCTAGCAGCCGAACCCGGGACAGTGCAAACCGGGAGCTGTTTTTT

clone_size: -
j_call: TRBJ1-1
d_call: -
v_call: TRBV7-8
cdr3_aa: CASSLAGMNTEAFF
cdr3_nt: TGTGCCAGCAGCTTAGCGGGAATGAACACTGAAGCTTTCTTT

clone_size: -
j_call: TRBJ2-3
d_call: -
v_call: TRBV7-9
cdr3_aa: CASSAVGTDTQYF
cdr3_nt: TGTGCCAGCAGCGCCGTCGGCACAGATACGCAGTATTTT

clone_size: -
j_call: TRBJ2-1
d_call: TRBD1
v_call: TRBV7-9
cdr3_aa: CASSPDRVYNEQFF
cdr3_nt: TGTGCCAGCAGCCCCGACAGGGTGTACAATGAGCAGTTCTTC

clone_size: -
j_call: TRBJ2-7
d_call: -
v_call: TRBV9
cdr3_aa: CASSVAEGPYEQYF
cdr3_nt: TGTGCCAGCAGCGTAGCAGAGGGGCCCTACGAGCAGTACTTC

clone_size: -
j_call: TRBJ2-6
d_call: -
v_call: TRBV5-6
cdr3_aa: CASTRQDSGANVLTF
cdr3_nt: TGTGCCAGCACGAGACAGGATTCTGGGGCCAACGTCCTGACTTTC

clone_size: -
j_call: TRBJ1-5
d_call: -
v_call: TRBV27
cdr3_aa: CASSRRVGNQPQHF
cdr3_nt: TGTGCCAGCAGTCGCAGGGTTGGCAATCAGCCCCAGCATTTT

clone_size: -
j_call: TRBJ2-1
d_call: TRBD1
v_call: TRBV4-1
cdr3_aa: CASSPLTGRYNEQFF
cdr3_nt: TGCGCCAGCAGCCCCCTGACAGGGCGCTACAATGAGCAGTTCTTC

clone_size: -
j_call: TRBJ1-1
d_call: -
v_call: TRBV18
cdr3_aa: CASSPLTVNTEAFF
cdr3_nt: TGTGCCAGCTCACCCCTAACAGTGAACACTGAAGCTTTCTTT

clone_size: -
j_call: TRBJ2-7
d_call: -
v_call: TRBV9
cdr3_aa: CASSVSRGFYEQYF
cdr3_nt: TGTGCCAGCAGCGTCTCTAGGGGTTTTTACGAGCAGTACTTC

clone_size: once
j_call: TRBJ2-5
d_call: -
v_call: TRBV19
cdr3_aa: CASSPPRSSNQETQYF
cdr3_nt: TGTGCCAGTAGCCCCCCTAGGAGTTCCAACCAAGAGACCCAGTACTTC

clone_size: -
j_call: TRBJ1-1
d_call: TRBD1
v_call: TRBV19
cdr3_aa: CASSINRGRIHTEAFF
cdr3_nt: TGTGCCAGTAGTATAAACAGGGGACGGATCCACACTGAAGCTTTCTTT

clone_size: -
j_call: TRBJ2-7
d_call: -
v_call: TRBV27
cdr3_aa: CASSLSSGSSYEQYF
cdr3_nt: TGTGCCAGCAGTTTATCTAGTGGGAGCTCCTACGAGCAGTACTTC

clone_size: -
j_call: TRBJ2-3
d_call: TRBD2
v_call: TRBV25-1
cdr3_aa: CASSEESAGEGGTQYF
cdr3_nt: TGTGCCAGCAGTGAAGAATCAGCGGGAGAAGGCGGTACGCAGTATTTT

clone_size: -
j_call: TRBJ2-1
d_call: TRBD1
v_call: TRBV5-6
cdr3_aa: CASSWGDRSIHGQFF
cdr3_nt: TGTGCCAGCAGCTGGGGGGACAGGTCGATTCACGGGCAGTTCTTC

clone_size: -
j_call: TRBJ2-3
d_call: -
v_call: TRBV2
cdr3_aa: CASSPRQASTDTQYF
cdr3_nt: TGTGCCAGCAGCCCACGACAGGCTAGCACAGATACGCAGTATTTT

clone_size: -
j_call: TRBJ1-4
d_call: TRBD1
v_call: TRBV11-2
cdr3_aa: CASSSHGQGGNEKLFF
cdr3_nt: TGTGCCAGCAGCTCCCACGGACAGGGTGGTAATGAAAAACTGTTTTTT

clone_size: -
j_call: TRBJ2-1
d_call: TRBD2
v_call: TRBV11-2
cdr3_aa: CASSLLAGTYNEQFF
cdr3_nt: TGTGCCAGCAGCTTATTAGCGGGAACCTACAATGAGCAGTTCTTC